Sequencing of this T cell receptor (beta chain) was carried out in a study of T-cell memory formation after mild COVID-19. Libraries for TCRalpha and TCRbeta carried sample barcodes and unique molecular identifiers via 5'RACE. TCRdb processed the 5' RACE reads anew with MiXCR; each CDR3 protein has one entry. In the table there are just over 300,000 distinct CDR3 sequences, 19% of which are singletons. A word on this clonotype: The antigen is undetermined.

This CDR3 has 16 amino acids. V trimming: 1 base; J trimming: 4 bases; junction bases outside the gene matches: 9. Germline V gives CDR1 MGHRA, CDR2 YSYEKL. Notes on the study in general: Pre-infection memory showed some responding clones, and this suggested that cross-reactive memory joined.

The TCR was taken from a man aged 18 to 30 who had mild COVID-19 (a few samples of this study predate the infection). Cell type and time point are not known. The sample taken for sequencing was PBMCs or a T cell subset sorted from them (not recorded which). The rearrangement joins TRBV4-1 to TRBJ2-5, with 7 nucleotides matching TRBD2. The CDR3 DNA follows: TGCGCCAGCAGCCAAGGAGGGATAACGGGGGGAGAGACCCAGTACTTC. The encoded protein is CASSQGGITGGETQYF.